Below are 32 T cell receptor beta chains sequenced from a single sample in a study of control samples from healthy donors and cancer patients. Profiled with immunoSEQ multiplex PCR; TCRdb holds only in-frame clones, not every one. This table has tens of thousands of clones, 75% to 95% appearing once. Sequenced: PBMCs. The receptors derive from a man aged 25-45 years with colorectal cancer.

The rearrangement links TRBV5-5 to TRBJ1-4, with 9 positions matching TRBD1. CDR3 size: 17 residues. V lost 3 bases, J lost 1 base, and 7 bases stayed unmatched. Germline V gives CDR1 SGHKS, CDR2 YYEKEE (reference sequence). This CDR3 reads CASSSRDRAGTNEKLFF. CDR3 DNA: TGTGCCAGCAGCTCCCGGGACAGGGCGGGAACTAATGAAAAACTGTTTTTT. Using reference TRBV5-5 and TRBJ1-4 for the parts outside the CDR3, the full variable domain is DAGVTQSPTHLIKTRGQQVTLRCSPISGHKSVSWYQQVLGQGPQFIFQYYEKEERGRGNFPDRFSARQFPNYSSELNVNALLLGDSALYLCASSSRDRAGTNEKLFFGSGTQLSVL.

The chain is built from TRBV9 and TRBJ1-1, with a tentative D call TRBD1 (5 bases). Trimming pared 6 bases from V and 4 bases from J, leaving 19 bases between. Germline values: CDR1 SGDLS, CDR2 YYNGEE. The CDR3 loop spans 15 amino acids. CDR3 sequence: CASTPGEWGSTEAFF. The DNA for the CDR3 is TGTGCCAGCACCCCGGGGGAGTGGGGCTCCACTGAAGCTTTCTTT.

Comment on this clone: This sample includes further DNA sequences coding for the same CDR3. The V call is TRBV6-6, the J call TRBJ1-5; D ambiguous. The CDR3 sequence is 11 residues long. V shed 6 bases and J shed 4 bases, with 4 bases lying between them. Germline CDR1 reads MNHNY; CDR2 reads SVGAGI (reference sequence). CDR3 in amino acids: CASSNNQPQHF. In nucleotides, the CDR3 is TGTGCCAGCAGCAATAATCAGCCCCAGCATTTT.

This rearrangement joins TRBV6-2 or TRBV6-3 to TRBJ2-2; D unclear. CDR3 size: 12 residues. Between the trimmed V and J ends, which lost 2 bases and 5 bases, there was a span of 3 bases. The germline CDR1 and CDR2 sequences are MNHEY and SVGEGT. The CDR3 loop reads CASSYETGELFF. The CDR3 DNA reads TGTGCCAGCAGTTACGAGACCGGGGAGCTGTTTTTT.

The chain links TRBV28 to TRBJ2-5; TRBD2 is a possible D gene (7 bases). From germline, CDR1 is MDHEN and CDR2 SYDVKM. Trimming took 7 bases from V and 5 from J, leaving 23 bases between them. The CDR3 has 16 residues. For the CDR3, the DNA is TGTGCCAGCACCTCCAACTCAAGGGGGGGCGAGGAGACCCAGTACTTC. Amino acid sequence: CASTSNSRGGEETQYF. Full variable domain (missing parts from reference TRBV28 and TRBJ2-5): DVKVTQSSRYLVKRTGEKVFLECVQDMDHENMFWYRQDPGLGLRLIYFSYDVKMKEKGDIPEGYSVSREKKERFSLILESASTNQTSMYLCASTSNSRGGEETQYFGPGTRLLVL.

The V call is TRBV11-2, the J call TRBJ1-6, with D tentatively TRBD1 (6 bases). Trimming removed 5 bases at V and 6 bases at J, with 14 bases between. The CDR3 is 15 amino acids. Per the germline V gene, CDR1 is SGHAT and CDR2 is FQNNGV. The CDR3 loop reads CASSPDSLTNSPLHF. The CDR3 DNA is TGTGCCAGCAGCCCGGACAGCTTGACTAATTCACCCCTCCACTTT.

J is TRBJ2-3 and V is TRBV19; D is uncertain. Trimming cost V 4 bases and J 1 base, with 9 bases left between them. Per germline, CDR1 LNHDA and CDR2 SQIVND (reference sequence). The CDR3 spans 14 residues. The CDR3 nucleotides are TGTGCCAGTAGTACCACCGGCGGCACAGATACGCAGTATTTT. This translates into CASSTTGGTDTQYF.

The rearrangement uses TRBV15 and TRBJ2-7; tentatively, D is TRBD1 (6 bases). The CDR3 is 14 residues long. V lost 0 bases and J 2 bases, leaving 8 bases between the germline ends. Germline values: CDR1 LNHNV, CDR2 YYDKDF (reference sequence). The CDR3 loop is CATSRDPGAYEQYF. CDR3 sequence (DNA): TGTGCCACCAGCAGAGATCCAGGGGCCTACGAGCAGTACTTC.

This clone has just one count. The chain has TRBV2 and TRBJ2-3; maybe TRBD2 (7 bases). CDR3 length: 17 amino acids. V was shortened by 3 bases and J by 2 bases, with 18 bases between the two germline ends. Germline V gene lookup returns CDR1 SNHLY and CDR2 FYNNEI. The CDR3, as DNA: TGTGCCAGCAGTGAGATTAGGGGGGGGGTCCTCACAGATACGCAGTATTTT. Protein: CASSEIRGGVLTDTQYF. Filled out from reference TRBV2 and TRBJ2-3, the complete variable domain reads EPEVTQTPSHQVTQMGQEVILRCVPISNHLYFYWYRQILGQKVEFLVSFYNNEISEKSEIFDDQFSVERPDGSNFTLKIRSTKLEDSAMYFCASSEIRGGVLTDTQYFGPGTRLTVL.

This chain connects TRBV18 to TRBJ1-2, with D perhaps matching TRBD1 (5 bases). There are 13 residues in the CDR3. V shed 1 base and J shed 6 bases, with 9 bases lying between them. CDR1 and CDR2 (germline): KGHSH, LQKENI. CDR3 sequence: CASSPQGQNGYTF. The CDR3 DNA sequence: TGTGCCAGCTCACCACAGGGGCAAAATGGCTACACCTTC.

This sequence joins TRBV5-1 and TRBJ2-3, with unresolved D. The ends were cut back, 4 bases at V and 0 bases at J, with 12 bases in the middle. The CDR3 totals 15 residues. Germline assignment: CDR1 SGHRS and CDR2 YFSETQ. CDR3 protein: CASSTSLRSTDTQYF. The DNA of the CDR3 is TGCGCCAGCAGCACATCGCTGAGGAGCACAGATACGCAGTATTTT.

This clone is categorized as medium-sized. The chain uses TRBV20-1 and TRBJ1-1; D gene unclear. Germline CDR1 and CDR2: DFQATT and SNEGSKA (reference sequence). CDR3 length equals 16 residues. Trimming removed 3 bases at V and 6 bases at J, with 23 bases between. CDR3 protein: CSASSIVGSGSSEAFF. The CDR3 DNA reads TGCAGTGCTAGTTCAATTGTAGGATCAGGATCCTCTGAAGCTTTCTTT.

This chain uses TRBV12-5 with TRBJ1-2; no firm D call. Deletions cut 2 bases from V and 8 bases from J, with 21 bases between. This CDR3 region has 16 residues. Germline V gene data show CDR1 as LGHNT and CDR2 as FRNRAP. As DNA, the CDR3 is TGTGCTAGTGGTTTGAGTATATCGGGTTCCGGCCGAGGCTACACCTTC. Its translation: CASGLSISGSGRGYTF. The whole variable domain, remainder taken from reference TRBV12-5 and TRBJ1-2, is DARVTQTPRHKVTEMGQEVTMRCQPILGHNTVFWYRQTMMQGLELLAYFRNRAPLDDSGMPKDRFSAEMPDATLATLKIQPSEPRDSAVYFCASGLSISGSGRGYTFGSGTRLTVV.

This clone was observed once. The chain links TRBV5-6 to TRBJ1-4; D is uncertain. CDR1 SGHDT and CDR2 YYEEEE come from the germline V gene. The germline V and J ends were trimmed by 0 bases and 8 bases, with 8 bases remaining between them. The CDR3 spans 13 residues. The CDR3 region is CASSLARREKLFF. In DNA form, the CDR3 reads TGTGCCAGCAGCTTGGCCCGGAGAGAAAAACTGTTTTTT.

The chain carries TRBV4-2 and TRBJ1-1, with 11 positions matching TRBD1. The ends lost 1 base at V and 5 bases at J; junction bases unmatched: 9. The germline CDR1 and CDR2 sequences are LGHNA and YNFKEQ. The CDR3 is made up of 17 amino acids. The CDR3 loop reads CASSQVVGQGAGTEAFF. The CDR3 DNA reads TGTGCCAGCAGCCAAGTAGTAGGACAGGGGGCTGGGACTGAAGCTTTCTTT.

The chain joins TRBV19 to TRBJ2-2; D not resolved. CDR3 length equals 12 residues. The germline V and J ends were trimmed by 4 bases and 1 base, with 1 base remaining between them. The V gene's germline CDR1 is LNHDA and CDR2 SQIVND (reference sequence). The CDR3 nucleotides are TGTGCCAGTAGTAAGAACACCGGGGAGCTGTTTTTT. It encodes CASSKNTGELFF. Complete variable domain (other parts from reference TRBV19 and TRBJ2-2): DGGITQSPKYLFRKEGQNVTLSCEQNLNHDAMYWYRQDPGQGLRLIYYSQIVNDFQKGDIAEGYSVSREKKESFPLTVTSAQKNPTAFYLCASSKNTGELFFGEGSRLTVL.

The gene calls are TRBV6-2 or TRBV6-3 and TRBJ2-7, with D hard to call. CDR1 MNHEY and CDR2 SVGEGT come from the germline V gene. CDR3 size: 12 residues. Trimming removed 5 bases from V and 3 bases from J, with 8 bases in between. CDR3 region: CASSPRGYEQYV. CDR3 DNA sequence: TGTGCCAGCAGTCCCAGAGGCTACGAGCAGTACGTC.

CDR3 protein: CASRRSGANVLTF. The DNA for the CDR3 is TGTGCCAGCCGCAGATCTGGGGCCAACGTCCTGACTTTC. This chain connects TRBV25-1 to TRBJ2-6; D call uncertain. V was shortened by 8 bases and J by 1 base, with 6 bases between the two germline ends. This CDR3 comprises 13 residues. The germline V gene has CDR1 MGHDK and CDR2 SYGVNS.

CDR3 protein: CASREIQGWNSPLHF. The CDR3 region has the DNA TGTGCCAGTAGGGAGATTCAGGGGTGGAATTCACCCCTCCACTTT. V is TRBV19 and J is TRBJ1-6; possibly TRBD1 for D (6 bases). Trimming removed 6 bases from V and 7 bases from J, with 16 bases in between. CDR3 length equals 15 residues. Germline assignment: CDR1 LNHDA and CDR2 SQIVND (reference sequence). The full variable domain, its missing parts supplied by reference TRBV19 and TRBJ1-6, is DGGITQSPKYLFRKEGQNVTLSCEQNLNHDAMYWYRQDPGQGLRLIYYSQIVNDFQKGDIAEGYSVSREKKESFPLTVTSAQKNPTAFYLCASREIQGWNSPLHFGNGTRLTVT.

CDR3 sequence reads: CASTQGRSEYNEQFF. In DNA form, the CDR3 reads TGTGCCAGCACCCAAGGGAGGTCTGAGTACAATGAGCAGTTCTTC. V usage is TRBV5-4 and J usage is TRBJ2-1; tentatively, D is TRBD2 (6 bases). Germline CDR1 is SGHNT and CDR2 is YYREEE (reference sequence). V lost 6 bases and J lost 4, with 17 bases in between. CDR3 length: 15 amino acids.

The count of this clone is one. The chain recombines TRBV24-1 with TRBJ2-2; D ambiguous. The CDR3 length is 14 residues. V was shortened by 4 bases and J by 3 bases, with 8 bases between the two germline ends. Looked up from germline, CDR1 is KGHDR and CDR2 is SFDVKD. The CDR3 DNA follows: TGTGCCACCAGTGAGTATGGGGACACCGGGGAGCTGTTTTTT. Protein product: CATSEYGDTGELFF.

The rearrangement uses TRBV7-8 and TRBJ1-4, with TRBD1 as a possible D gene (6 bases). Trimming removed 5 bases at V and 10 bases at J, with 17 bases between. Germline V gene data show CDR1 as SGHVS and CDR2 as FQNEAQ. This CDR3 is built from 14 residues. DNA for the CDR3: TGTGCCAGCAGCCCAGGGGCAGGGGAAGGAAAACTGTTTTTT. Amino acids: CASSPGAGEGKLFF.

V and J are TRBV19 and TRBJ1-1; 11 bases line up with TRBD1. Trimming cost V 9 bases and J 0 bases; bases outside gene matches: 9. The CDR3 loop spans 16 amino acids. From germline, CDR1 is LNHDA and CDR2 SQIVND (reference sequence). Written as DNA, the CDR3 is TGTGCCAGCTCCCGGGTGGACAGGGGGCTGAACACTGAAGCTTTCTTT. Translating gives CASSRVDRGLNTEAFF.

This sequence joins TRBV5-1 and TRBJ2-1; 10 nucleotides align to TRBD2. The germline CDR1 and CDR2 sequences are SGHRS and YFSETQ. CDR3 length: 15 residues. V dropped 4 bases and J dropped 2; count of bases not matched to a gene: 3. DNA of the CDR3: TGCGCCAGCAGCAGTAGCGGGGGGACCTACAATGAGCAGTTCTTC. Translating it yields CASSSSGGTYNEQFF.

This clone was seen a handful of times. The genes are TRBV11-3 and TRBJ2-5, with D perhaps matching TRBD2 (5 bases). The V gene lost 2 bases and the J gene lost 5 bases, with 9 bases spanning the gap. The CDR3 consists of 13 residues. The V gene's germline CDR1 is SGHNT and CDR2 YENEEA. The CDR3 protein is CASSLQPGETQYF. CDR3 DNA: TGTGCCAGCAGCTTACAGCCGGGGGAGACCCAGTACTTC.

This chain uses TRBV21-1 with TRBJ1-2. TRBV21-1 is tagged as a pseudogene. The CDR3 covers 15 residues. CDR3 region: CASSKSHSWGYGYTF. CDR3 DNA: TGTGCCAGCAGCAAATCCCACTCTTGGGGCTATGGCTACACCTTC.

This clone showed up just a few times. The chain carries TRBV6-4 and TRBJ2-3, with TRBD2 identical over 7 bases. CDR3 length equals 14 residues. CDR1 and CDR2 (germline): MRHNA, SNTAGT. V shed 4 bases and J 5 bases; nucleotides not matched to a gene: 6. The CDR3, as DNA: TGTGCCAGCAGTGTGGGAGGGGAGGGAGATACGCAGTATTTT. It codes for CASSVGGEGDTQYF.

The chain uses TRBV13 and TRBJ2-2, with TRBD1 as a possible D gene (6 bases). Germline values: CDR1 PRHDT, CDR2 FYEKMQ (reference sequence). The V end lost 5 bases, the J end lost 0 bases, and 16 bases lay between the germline ends. The CDR3 has 17 residues. CDR3 nucleotide sequence: TGTGCCAGCAGCCCCCCCCTCGGACAGCCGAACACCGGGGAGCTGTTTTTT. This sequence encodes CASSPPLGQPNTGELFF.

V usage is TRBV5-4 and J usage is TRBJ1-1, with no clear D. The CDR3 is 15 amino acids. Germline CDR1 is SGHNT and CDR2 is YYREEE (reference sequence). V was shortened by 4 bases and J by 1 base, with 14 bases between the two germline ends. CDR3 region: CASSTSSRSNTEAFF. The CDR3 DNA follows: TGTGCCAGCAGCACGAGTAGTCGTTCGAACACTGAAGCTTTCTTT.

The rearrangement uses TRBV7-2 and TRBJ2-2; the D is unclear. Trimming removed 1 base at V and 4 bases at J, with 10 bases between. CDR1 SGHTA and CDR2 FQGNSA come from the germline V gene. This CDR3 is 15 amino acids long. DNA of the CDR3: TGTGCCAGCAGCTTAGACAGCCCCAGCACCGGGGAGCTGTTTTTT. It translates to CASSLDSPSTGELFF.

The gene calls are TRBV6-5 and TRBJ2-2, with TRBD1 matching over 11 bases. The CDR3 sequence is 14 residues long. In germline, CDR1 is MNHEY, CDR2 SVGAGI. V lost 7 bases and J lost 7; bases outside the gene matches: 5. CDR3 amino acids: CASTGTGGIGELFF. DNA of the CDR3: TGTGCCAGCACAGGGACAGGGGGGATCGGGGAGCTGTTTTTT.

This sequence joins TRBV9 and TRBJ2-7, with 10 positions matching TRBD1. The junction had 19 bases not matched to a gene; V was cut back by 0 bases and J by 7 bases. Looked up from germline, CDR1 is SGDLS and CDR2 is YYNGEE. This CDR3 is 19 amino acids long. The CDR3 coding sequence is TGTGCCAGCAGCGTAGAGGATGGGAGGACAGGGGGGATCGGTCGGGAGCAGTACTTC. Translation: CASSVEDGRTGGIGREQYF.